This T cell receptor (beta chain) was captured in a study of T cell responses to AZD1222 COVID-19 vaccine. As concerns this clone: Its antigen is unidentified.

Produced via immunoSEQ multiplex PCR; TCRdb's table is partial and in-frame only. The table includes 110,000 to 150,000 clones, about 89% detected once. The CDR3 covers 12 residues. V gave up 2 bases and J gave up 4 bases, with 7 bases separating them. Germline V gene data show CDR1 as SQVTM and CDR2 as ANQGSEA. General observations from the study: At baseline, seropositivity was found in only a handful of AZD1222 recipients. Mapped onto spike, vaccine-associated CD4 TCRs spanned it and were dominant at 160-218 and 743-854. Clonal diversity was possibly underestimated, and the donors were mostly white British, with more females.

The TCR was taken from an adult in good health. The chain joins TRBV29-1 to TRBJ2-3; perhaps D is TRBD1 or TRBD2 (5 bases each). Here the sequenced sample was peripheral blood, taken on day 0 of AZD1222 vaccination. In nucleotides, the CDR3 is TGCAGCGTTGAACGGGACGCAGATACGCAGTATTTT. It encodes CSVERDADTQYF.